This entry lists 27 T cell receptor beta chains sequenced from one sample in a study of CD8+ T cells in alopecia areata. As the sequencing template, cDNA was produced by extracting RNA and reverse transcribing it. TCRdb's table, derived via immunoSEQ multiplex PCR, lists solely in-frame clones and lacks some. The sample has 100,000 to 150,000 clones, about 47% seen once; the top ten hold roughly a sixth. The sample in question was CD8+ T cells sorted from blood, obtained at week 0. The receptors derive from a human donor with alopecia areata.

This clone was counted only a few times. This CDR3 is CASGSGTGTYEQYF. The CDR3 DNA sequence: TGTGCCAGCGGCTCCGGGACGGGAACCTACGAGCAGTACTTC. The rearrangement links TRBV13 to TRBJ2-7; either TRBD1 or TRBD2 may fit D (5 bases each). Trimming cost V 8 bases and J 2 bases, with 16 bases left between them. Germline V lookup: CDR1 PRHDT, CDR2 FYEKMQ (reference sequence). This CDR3 comprises 14 residues.

CDR3 protein: CASSWALGIEQYF. As DNA, the CDR3 is TGTGCCAGCAGCTGGGCCCTGGGGATCGAGCAGTACTTC. The chain links TRBV5-6 to TRBJ2-7, with D hard to call. V lost 3 bases and J lost 6, with 13 bases in between. The CDR3 length is 13 residues. Germline V gives CDR1 SGHDT, CDR2 YYEEEE.

The chain combines TRBV4-1 with TRBJ2-7, with a possible D match to TRBD1 (6 bases). With 3 bases removed from V and 5 bases from J, the gap between germline ends came to 17 bases. The germline V gene encodes CDR1 MGHRA and CDR2 YSYEKL. The CDR3 is 15 residues long. CDR3 protein: CASSQPGTRGDEQYF. CDR3 sequence (DNA): TGCGCCAGCAGCCAGCCAGGGACACGTGGCGACGAGCAGTACTTC.

The V call is TRBV30, the J call TRBJ1-1, with 8 bases that match TRBD1. Germline trimming cut 4 bases from V and 0 bases from J; bases unmatched to any gene: 7. This CDR3 is built from 15 residues. The germline gives CDR1 GTSNPN, CDR2 SVGIG (reference sequence). CDR3 in DNA: TGTGCCTGGAATCAGGGGGCGGTCATGAACACTGAAGCTTTCTTT. As protein: CAWNQGAVMNTEAFF.

The gene calls are TRBV13 and TRBJ2-7; TRBD1 matches 8 bases. V shed 4 bases and J 3 bases; nucleotides not matched to a gene: 2. There are 13 residues in the CDR3. The germline CDR1 and CDR2 sequences are PRHDT and FYEKMQ (reference sequence). The CDR3 region is CASSSDRGYEQYF. The CDR3 DNA reads as TGTGCCAGCAGCTCCGACAGGGGCTACGAGCAGTACTTC.

This rearrangement joins TRBV4-1 to TRBJ2-1; 14 nucleotides match TRBD2. Germline trimming cut 3 bases from V and 7 bases from J; bases unmatched to any gene: 8. This CDR3 contains 17 residues. Germline V gene sequence: CDR1 MGHRA, CDR2 YSYEKL. This CDR3 reads CASSQRAGTSGGNEQFF. The CDR3, as DNA: TGCGCCAGCAGCCAGAGGGCCGGGACTAGCGGGGGAAATGAGCAGTTCTTC.

In this sample, this clone is medium-sized. This chain joins TRBV2 and TRBJ1-5; 7 nucleotides align to TRBD1. The junction had 6 bases not matched to a gene; V was cut back by 5 bases and J by 2 bases. Germline loops: CDR1 SNHLY, CDR2 FYNNEI. This CDR3 has 15 residues. CDR3: CASSTDRAGNQPQHF. As DNA, the CDR3 is TGTGCCAGCAGTACCGACAGGGCAGGCAATCAGCCCCAGCATTTT.

This clone was picked up many times. The chain employs TRBV21-1 and TRBJ1-6. TRBV21-1 is a pseudogene. CDR3 length: 17 amino acids. CDR3 residues: CASSRRGRQTYNSPLHF. Here the CDR3 DNA reads TGTGCCAGCAGCCGGAGGGGACGCCAAACCTATAATTCACCCCTCCACTTT.

V is TRBV7-9 and J is TRBJ2-7, with TRBD1 matching over 7 bases. Germline V gene lookup returns CDR1 SEHNR and CDR2 FQNEAQ (reference sequence). The CDR3 runs to 15 residues. The ends lost 1 base at V and 1 base at J; junction bases unmatched: 4. The CDR3 DNA follows: TGTGCCAGCAGCTTAGAGGGGGCGAAGTCCTACGAGCAGTACTTC. Protein: CASSLEGAKSYEQYF.

The J gene is TRBJ2-7, the V gene TRBV5-6; perhaps TRBD1 as D (6 bases). Germline CDR1 SGHDT, CDR2 YYEEEE. The CDR3 sequence is 14 residues long. V was cut by 4 bases and J by 4 bases, with 15 bases left in between. CDR3 in DNA: TGTGCCAGCAGCCACGCAGACAGGAGGTACGAGCAGTACTTC. Protein sequence: CASSHADRRYEQYF.

The rearrangement links TRBV27 to TRBJ2-5, with 11 bases identical to TRBD1. The V gene's germline CDR1 is MNHEY and CDR2 SMNVEV (reference sequence). Unmatched junction bases numbered 3, after V lost 1 base and J lost 5 bases. CDR3 length equals 15 residues. The CDR3 DNA sequence: TGTGCCAGCAGTTTATTGGACAGGGGGCTGGAGACCCAGTACTTC. This sequence encodes CASSLLDRGLETQYF.

This clone was picked up one time. The chain is built from TRBV18 and TRBJ1-5; D ambiguous. The CDR3 is 15 amino acids. Germline V gives CDR1 KGHSH, CDR2 LQKENI. Trimming took off 2 bases at V and 2 bases at J, with 10 bases between the two ends. Here the CDR3 reads CASSPNTMGNQPQHF. For the CDR3, the DNA is TGTGCCAGCTCACCAAACACCATGGGCAATCAGCCCCAGCATTTT.

On this clone: Other DNA sequences in this specimen translate into the identical CDR3. The chain recombines TRBV30 with TRBJ1-2; D gene unclear. V lost 3 bases and J lost 5, with 10 bases in between. Germline V gene sequence: CDR1 GTSNPN, CDR2 SVGIG (reference sequence). CDR3 length equals 12 residues. This CDR3 is CAWSPVNYGYTF. CDR3 sequence (DNA): TGTGCCTGGAGCCCGGTGAATTATGGCTACACCTTC.

The genes are TRBV2 and TRBJ2-3, with TRBD2 matching over 7 bases. The length of the CDR3 is 15 residues. Germline V CDR1 and CDR2: SNHLY, FYNNEI. Trimming removed 10 bases from V and 1 base from J; junction bases left unmatched: 11. CDR3 region: CATLRGGGGTDTQYF. The CDR3 region has the DNA TGTGCCACCCTCCGGGGCGGGGGAGGCACAGATACGCAGTATTTT. The variable domain in full, with the rest retrieved from reference TRBV2 and TRBJ2-3, is EPEVTQTPSHQVTQMGQEVILRCVPISNHLYFYWYRQILGQKVEFLVSFYNNEISEKSEIFDDQFSVERPDGSNFTLKIRSTKLEDSAMYFCATLRGGGGTDTQYFGPGTRLTVL.

This chain joins TRBV6-5 and TRBJ2-7, with 7 bases matching TRBD1. This CDR3 has 16 amino acids. Trimming removed 0 bases from V and 0 bases from J; junction bases left unmatched: 5. CDR1 is MNHEY, CDR2 SVGAGI, per germline. CDR3 DNA sequence: TGTGCCAGCAGTTACTCTACAGGGGAAAGCTCCTACGAGCAGTACTTC. Translating gives CASSYSTGESSYEQYF.

CDR3 DNA sequence: TGTGCCAGCAGCTTAGGGGACAGGTCCTACACAGATACGCAGTATTTT. Translating it yields CASSLGDRSYTDTQYF. The chain is built from TRBV7-8 and TRBJ2-3; 8 bases match TRBD1. This CDR3 region has 16 residues. Germline V gene lookup returns CDR1 SGHVS and CDR2 FQNEAQ. J was trimmed by 2 bases and V by 1 base; bases with no gene match: 5. The variable domain in full, with the rest retrieved from reference TRBV7-8 and TRBJ2-3, is GAGVSQSPRYKVAKRGQDVALRCDPISGHVSLFWYQQALGQGPEFLTYFQNEAQLDKSGLPSDRFFAERPEGSVSTLKIQRTQQEDSAVYLCASSLGDRSYTDTQYFGPGTRLTVL.

The chain links TRBV5-6 to TRBJ2-2, with no clear D. V lost 4 bases and J lost 1, with 8 bases in between. CDR1 SGHDT and CDR2 YYEEEE come from the germline V gene. The CDR3 contains 14 residues. The CDR3 region has the DNA TGTGCCAGCAGCCCTAGACAGAACACCGGGGAGCTGTTTTTT. As protein: CASSPRQNTGELFF.

The chain carries TRBV11-2 and TRBJ2-7; D call uncertain. This CDR3 is 13 amino acids long. Germline V gene sequence: CDR1 SGHAT, CDR2 FQNNGV. Trimming pared 4 bases from V and 1 base from J, leaving 8 bases between. CDR3 protein: CASSSLLSYEQYF. In DNA, the CDR3 is TGTGCCAGCAGCTCCCTTCTATCCTACGAGCAGTACTTC. The entire variable domain, with the rest obtained from reference TRBV11-2 and TRBJ2-7, is as follows: EAGVAQSPRYKIIEKRQSVAFWCNPISGHATLYWYQQILGQGPKLLIQFQNNGVVDDSQLPKDRFSAERLKGVDSTLKIQPAKLEDSAVYLCASSSLLSYEQYFGPGTRLTVT.

In this sample, this clone turned up once. The rearrangement joins TRBV30 to TRBJ2-5; 12 bases align to TRBD2. There are 13 residues in the CDR3. The ends lost 6 bases at V and 5 bases at J; junction bases unmatched: 4. Germline V gives CDR1 GTSNPN, CDR2 SVGIG (reference sequence). CDR3 DNA: TGTGCCTGCGTAGGACTAGCGGGGGAGACCCAGTACTTC. As protein: CACVGLAGETQYF.

This clone showed up just a few times. This CDR3 is CSAGTGENTEAFF. The DNA for the CDR3 is TGCAGCGCCGGGACAGGGGAGAACACTGAAGCTTTCTTT. V usage is TRBV29-1 and J usage is TRBJ1-1, with 10 bases aligning to TRBD1. Per the germline V gene, CDR1 is SQVTM and CDR2 is ANQGSEA. The CDR3 is 13 amino acids. Trimming removed 7 bases from V and 1 base from J; junction bases left unmatched: 3. The full variable domain, its missing parts supplied by reference TRBV29-1 and TRBJ1-1, is SAVISQKPSRDICQRGTSLTIQCQVDSQVTMMFWYRQQPGQSLTLIATANQGSEATYESGFVIDKFPISRPNLTFSTLTVSNMSPEDSSIYLCSAGTGENTEAFFGQGTRLTVV.

The chain is built from TRBV9 and TRBJ1-2; the D gene is possibly TRBD1 (6 bases). Germline loops: CDR1 SGDLS, CDR2 YYNGEE. V was cut by 3 bases and J by 1 base, with 10 bases left in between. The CDR3 has 14 amino acids. In DNA, the CDR3 is TGTGCCAGCAGCGGCCAGGACAGTAACTATGGCTACACCTTC. This gives the protein CASSGQDSNYGYTF.

The J gene is TRBJ2-7, the V gene TRBV18, with D possibly TRBD1 on 5 matching bases. The ends were cut back, 6 bases at V and 2 bases at J, with 8 bases in the middle. Germline CDR1 and CDR2: KGHSH and LQKENI. The CDR3 runs 12 residues. The CDR3 sequence: CASSAGPYEQYF. The CDR3 bases are TGTGCCAGCTCGGCAGGGCCCTACGAGCAGTACTTC.

The J gene is TRBJ2-3, the V gene TRBV29-1; 9 positions agree with TRBD2. There are 15 residues in the CDR3. Germline V CDR1 and CDR2: SQVTM, ANQGSEA. V was clipped by 1 base and J by 6 bases; unmatched bases: 8. The CDR3 bases are TGCAGCGTTGAAGCTTCGGCGGGGGGGCCCGATACGCAGTATTTT. Its protein product is CSVEASAGGPDTQYF.

The chain joins TRBV9 to TRBJ2-7, with 8 bases matching TRBD1. The CDR3 length is 15 residues. J was trimmed by 2 bases and V by 1 base; bases with no gene match: 5. CDR1 SGDLS and CDR2 YYNGEE come from the germline V gene. DNA of the CDR3: TGTGCCAGCAGCGTATACCCGGACAGGGCCTACGAGCAGTACTTC. Protein: CASSVYPDRAYEQYF.

This clone was found a few times. The V gene is TRBV29-1, the J gene TRBJ2-3; TRBD2 matches at 7 bases. Per germline, CDR1 SQVTM and CDR2 ANQGSEA. This CDR3 comprises 15 residues. Losses at the gene ends were 5 bases for V and 0 bases for J; bases not matched to a gene: 8. The CDR3 loop reads CSVIREGRSTDTQYF. The CDR3 bases are TGCAGCGTTATCAGGGAGGGACGGAGCACAGATACGCAGTATTTT.

This clone was detected only a few times. The chain has TRBV29-1 and TRBJ1-5; D might be TRBD1 (6 bases). In germline, CDR1 is SQVTM, CDR2 ANQGSEA. The V end lost 1 base, the J end lost 3 bases, and 10 bases lay between the germline ends. CDR3 length: 14 residues. Here the CDR3 reads CSVEVPGANQPQHF. In DNA, the CDR3 is TGCAGCGTTGAAGTCCCGGGGGCCAATCAGCCCCAGCATTTT.

V and J are TRBV30 and TRBJ2-2; 8 bases are shared with TRBD1. J gave up 6 bases and V 5 bases, and 5 bases lay outside the gene matches. The CDR3 extends over 13 amino acids. Germline V gene lookup returns CDR1 GTSNPN and CDR2 SVGIG (reference sequence). CDR3 coding DNA: TGTGCCTGGGGACAGGGCGGGGCCGGGGAGCTGTTTTTT. Amino acid sequence: CAWGQGGAGELFF.